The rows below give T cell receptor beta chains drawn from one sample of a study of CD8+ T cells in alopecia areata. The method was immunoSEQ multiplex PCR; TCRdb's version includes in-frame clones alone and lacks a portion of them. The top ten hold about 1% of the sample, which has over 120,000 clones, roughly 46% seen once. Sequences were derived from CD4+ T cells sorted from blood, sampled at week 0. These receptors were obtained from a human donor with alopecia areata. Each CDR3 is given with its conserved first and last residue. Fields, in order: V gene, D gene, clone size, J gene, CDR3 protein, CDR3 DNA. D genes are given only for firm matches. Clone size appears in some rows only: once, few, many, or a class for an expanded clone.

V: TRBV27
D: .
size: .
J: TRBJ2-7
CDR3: CASSLSALSYEQYF
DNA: TGTGCCAGCAGTTTATCGGCCCTCTCCTACGAGCAGTACTTC

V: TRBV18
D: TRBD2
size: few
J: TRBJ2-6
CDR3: CASSTAGAGANVLTF
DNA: TGTGCCAGCTCAACGGCGGGGGCTGGGGCCAACGTCCTGACTTTC

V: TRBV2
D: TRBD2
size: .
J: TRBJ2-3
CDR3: CASYGPGLADDTQYF
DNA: TGTGCCAGCTATGGGCCGGGACTAGCGGATGATACGCAGTATTTT

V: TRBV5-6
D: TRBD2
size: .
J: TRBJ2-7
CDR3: CASNPRIAGAYEQYF
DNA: TGTGCCAGCAACCCGCGGATAGCGGGAGCCTACGAGCAGTACTTC

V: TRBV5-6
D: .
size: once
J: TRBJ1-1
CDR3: CASSLGGNTEAFF
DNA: TGTGCCAGCAGCTTGGGAGGGAACACTGAAGCTTTCTTT

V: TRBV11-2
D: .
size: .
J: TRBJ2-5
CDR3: CASSPFRAGGQETQYF
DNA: TGTGCCAGCAGCCCCTTTCGTGCCGGGGGCCAAGAGACCCAGTACTTC

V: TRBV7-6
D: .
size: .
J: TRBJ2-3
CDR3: CASSLPPYGQYF
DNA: TGTGCCAGCAGCTTACCACCCTACGGGCAGTATTTT

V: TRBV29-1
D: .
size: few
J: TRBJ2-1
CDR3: CSVEDGSSLDYEQFF
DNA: TGCAGCGTTGAAGATGGGTCCTCATTGGACTATGAGCAGTTCTTC

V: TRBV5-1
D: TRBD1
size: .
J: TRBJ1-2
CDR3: CASSAGQGEWGYTF
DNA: TGCGCCAGCAGCGCAGGACAGGGGGAATGGGGCTACACCTTC

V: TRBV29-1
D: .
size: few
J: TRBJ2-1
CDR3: CSAGTWNEQFF
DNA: TGCAGCGCCGGGACTTGGAATGAGCAGTTCTTC

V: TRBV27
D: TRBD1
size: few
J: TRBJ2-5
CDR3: CASSFQGAIEETQYF
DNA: TGTGCCAGCAGTTTCCAGGGGGCTATAGAAGAGACCCAGTACTTC

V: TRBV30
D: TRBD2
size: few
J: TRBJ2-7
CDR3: CAWSPASGATTAYEQYF
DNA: TGTGCCTGGAGTCCCGCTAGCGGGGCGACGACAGCCTACGAGCAGTACTTC

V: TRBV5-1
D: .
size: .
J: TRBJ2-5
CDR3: CASSPTRETQYF
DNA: TGCGCCAGCAGCCCCACCCGAGAGACCCAGTACTTC

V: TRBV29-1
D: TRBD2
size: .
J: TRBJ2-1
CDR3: CSAAHGLAGSNEQFF
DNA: TGCAGCGCCGCGCACGGACTAGCGGGTAGTAATGAGCAGTTCTTC

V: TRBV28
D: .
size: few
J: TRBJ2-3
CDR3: CASSSGPTDTQYF
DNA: TGTGCCAGCAGTAGTGGGCCCACAGATACGCAGTATTTT

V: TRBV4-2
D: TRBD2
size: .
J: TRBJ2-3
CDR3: CASSQAGRTSGTDTQYF
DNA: TGTGCCAGCAGCCAAGCCGGCCGGACTAGCGGCACAGATACGCAGTATTTT

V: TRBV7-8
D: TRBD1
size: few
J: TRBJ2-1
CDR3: CASSTQGTGPNNEQFF
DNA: TGTGCCAGCAGCACCCAGGGGACAGGGCCAAACAATGAGCAGTTCTTC

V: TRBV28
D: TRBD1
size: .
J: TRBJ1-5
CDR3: CASSSTGEVSNQPQHF
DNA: TGTGCCAGCAGTTCGACAGGGGAAGTAAGCAATCAGCCCCAGCATTTT

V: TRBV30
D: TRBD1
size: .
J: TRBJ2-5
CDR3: CAWSVGQWETQYF
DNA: TGTGCCTGGAGTGTGGGACAGTGGGAGACCCAGTACTTC

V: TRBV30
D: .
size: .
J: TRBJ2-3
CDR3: CAWNLGSEAQYF
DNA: TGTGCCTGGAACCTCGGGTCCGAGGCGCAGTATTTT

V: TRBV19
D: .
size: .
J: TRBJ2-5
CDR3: CASSIDLGIVMTQYF
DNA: TGTGCCAGTAGTATAGATCTCGGGATTGTGATGACCCAGTACTTC

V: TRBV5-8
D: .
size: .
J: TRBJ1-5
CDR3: CASRPRGGNQPQHF
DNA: TGTGCCAGCAGGCCTCGGGGGGGCAATCAGCCCCAGCATTTT

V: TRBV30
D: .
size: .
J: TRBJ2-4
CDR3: CAWSVPTLARENIQYF
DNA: TGTGCCTGGAGTGTACCCACCCTAGCGAGGGAAAACATTCAGTACTTC

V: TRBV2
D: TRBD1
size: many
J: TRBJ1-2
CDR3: CASRIDRGSYGYTF
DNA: TGTGCCAGCAGAATCGACAGGGGGTCCTATGGCTACACCTTC

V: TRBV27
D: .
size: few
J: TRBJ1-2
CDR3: CASSLNRSGRSGYTF
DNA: TGTGCCAGCAGTTTGAATAGGAGTGGGAGGTCTGGCTACACCTTC

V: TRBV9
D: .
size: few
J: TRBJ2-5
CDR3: CASSVRSETQYF
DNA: TGTGCCAGCAGCGTGCGGAGTGAGACCCAGTACTTC

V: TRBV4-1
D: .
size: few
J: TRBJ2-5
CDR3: CASSQEIDSQQETQYF
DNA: TGCGCCAGCAGCCAAGAGATTGACAGTCAACAAGAGACCCAGTACTTC

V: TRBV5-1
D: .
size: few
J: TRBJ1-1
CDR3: CASSLLGAGNTEAFF
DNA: TGCGCCAGCAGCTTGTTGGGGGCGGGGAACACTGAAGCTTTCTTT

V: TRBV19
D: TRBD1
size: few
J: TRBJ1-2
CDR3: CASILRQGASGYTF
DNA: TGTGCCAGTATACTCAGACAGGGAGCGAGCGGCTACACCTTC

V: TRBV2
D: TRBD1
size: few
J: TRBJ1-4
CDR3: CASSLAGTGRNF
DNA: TGTGCCAGCAGCCTCGCCGGGACAGGGAGGAACTTT

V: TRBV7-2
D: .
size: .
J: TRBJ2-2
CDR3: CASSFRHESGELFF
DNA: TGTGCCAGCAGCTTCCGTCATGAAAGCGGGGAGCTGTTTTTT

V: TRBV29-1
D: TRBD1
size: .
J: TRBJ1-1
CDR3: CSVGTGVNTEAFF
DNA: TGCAGCGTTGGGACAGGGGTCAACACTGAAGCTTTCTTT

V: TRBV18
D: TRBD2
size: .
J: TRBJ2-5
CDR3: CASSPSGKETQYF
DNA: TGTGCCAGCTCACCTAGCGGGAAAGAGACCCAGTACTTC

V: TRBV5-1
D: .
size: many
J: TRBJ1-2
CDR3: CASSLAAGDTGYTF
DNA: TGCGCCAGCAGCTTGGCCGCCGGGGATACGGGCTACACCTTC

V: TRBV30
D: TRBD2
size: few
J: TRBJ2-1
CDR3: CAWRGLSGRPGFFF
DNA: TGTGCCTGGAGAGGATTGAGCGGGAGGCCAGGTTTTTTCTTC

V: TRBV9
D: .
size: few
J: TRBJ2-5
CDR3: CASSPRGDQETQYF
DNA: TGTGCCAGCAGCCCCAGAGGGGACCAAGAGACCCAGTACTTC

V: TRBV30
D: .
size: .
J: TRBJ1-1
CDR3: CAWIWGENTEAFF
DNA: TGTGCCTGGATCTGGGGGGAGAACACTGAAGCTTTCTTT

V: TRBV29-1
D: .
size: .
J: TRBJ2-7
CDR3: CSVNLGSSYEQYF
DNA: TGCAGCGTGAACTTGGGGAGCTCCTACGAGCAGTACTTC

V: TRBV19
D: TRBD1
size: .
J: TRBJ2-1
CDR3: CASTLDRGDRNEQFF
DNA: TGTGCCAGTACCTTGGACAGGGGGGACCGCAATGAGCAGTTCTTC

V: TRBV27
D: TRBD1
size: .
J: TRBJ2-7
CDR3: CASSLLTGGEQYF
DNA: TGTGCCAGCAGTTTATTGACAGGGGGCGAGCAGTACTTC

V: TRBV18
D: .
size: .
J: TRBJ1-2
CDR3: CASSPLFGNYGYTF
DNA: TGTGCCAGCTCACCACTATTCGGAAACTATGGCTACACCTTC

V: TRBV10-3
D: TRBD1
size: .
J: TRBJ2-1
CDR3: CAIRGGTGEYNEQFF
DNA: TGTGCCATCAGGGGAGGGACAGGGGAGTACAATGAGCAGTTCTTC

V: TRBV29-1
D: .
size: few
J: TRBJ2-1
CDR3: CSVSGAGASYNEQFF
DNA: TGCAGCGTTAGCGGAGCGGGCGCTTCCTACAATGAGCAGTTCTTC

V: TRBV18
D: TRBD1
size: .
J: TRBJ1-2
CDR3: CASSSTTGRTYGYTF
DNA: TGTGCCAGCTCATCCACGACAGGGAGGACCTATGGCTACACCTTC

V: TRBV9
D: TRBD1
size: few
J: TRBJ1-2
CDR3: CASSVTGQPIYGYTF
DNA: TGTGCCAGCAGCGTCACGGGACAGCCTATTTATGGCTACACCTTC

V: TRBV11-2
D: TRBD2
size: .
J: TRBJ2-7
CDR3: CASSGALAGPSSYEQYF
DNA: TGTGCCAGCAGTGGCGCGCTAGCGGGCCCGAGCTCCTACGAGCAGTACTTC

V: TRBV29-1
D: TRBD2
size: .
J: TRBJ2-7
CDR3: CSVRGTSGLSSYEQYF
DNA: TGCAGCGTCCGCGGGACTAGCGGGTTGAGCTCCTACGAGCAGTACTTC

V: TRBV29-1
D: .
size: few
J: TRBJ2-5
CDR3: CSVEWRLGSETQYF
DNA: TGCAGCGTTGAATGGCGGTTGGGTTCAGAGACCCAGTACTTC

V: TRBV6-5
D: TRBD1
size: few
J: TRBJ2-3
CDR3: CATQGQGGTDTQYF
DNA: TGTGCCACCCAAGGGCAGGGGGGCACAGATACGCAGTATTTT

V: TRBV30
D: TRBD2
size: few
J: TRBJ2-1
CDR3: CAWSLPGLATFF
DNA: TGTGCCTGGAGTCTACCGGGACTAGCGACGTTCTTC

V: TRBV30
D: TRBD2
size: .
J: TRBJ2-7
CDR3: CAWRTSGRTPYEQYF
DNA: TGTGCCTGGAGGACTAGCGGGAGGACCCCTTACGAGCAGTACTTC

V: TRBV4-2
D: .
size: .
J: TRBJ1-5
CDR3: CASSATRVAPDQPQHF
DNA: TGTGCCAGCAGCGCAACCAGGGTTGCCCCCGATCAGCCCCAGCATTTT

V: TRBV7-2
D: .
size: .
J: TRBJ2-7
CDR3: CASSPNEGKYEQYF
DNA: TGTGCCAGCAGCCCCAACGAGGGCAAATACGAGCAGTACTTC

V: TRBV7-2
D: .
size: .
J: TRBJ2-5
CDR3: CASSLEGYSAETQYF
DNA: TGTGCCAGCAGCTTAGAAGGCTATTCCGCGGAGACCCAGTACTTC

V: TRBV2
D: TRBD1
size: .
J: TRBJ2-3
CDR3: CASSRGTGNTDTQYF
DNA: TGTGCCAGCAGTCGAGGGACAGGGAACACAGATACGCAGTATTTT

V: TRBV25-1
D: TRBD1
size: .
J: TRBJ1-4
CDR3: CASSVGQATNEKLFF
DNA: TGTGCCAGCAGTGTAGGACAGGCAACTAATGAAAAACTGTTTTTT

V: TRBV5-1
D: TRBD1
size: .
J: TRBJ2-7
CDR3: CASSLGGTGDYEQYF
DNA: TGCGCCAGCAGCCTGGGCGGGACAGGGGACTACGAGCAGTACTTC

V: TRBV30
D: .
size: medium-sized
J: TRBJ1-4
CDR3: CAWTIPGSAEKLFF
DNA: TGTGCCTGGACCATACCTGGATCGGCAGAAAAACTGTTTTTT

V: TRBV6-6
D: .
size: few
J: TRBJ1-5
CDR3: CASRKGGDGQPQHF
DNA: TGTGCCAGCCGCAAGGGGGGGGACGGTCAGCCCCAGCATTTT

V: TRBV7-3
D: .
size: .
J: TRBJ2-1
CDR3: CASSSSTRSGEQFF
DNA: TGTGCCAGCAGCTCTTCGACTAGGAGTGGTGAGCAGTTCTTC